This TCR beta chain was recovered during a study of blood T cell repertoires in COVID-19 (dated by TCRdb to the early 2020s). A note on the overall study: The collaborator samples originated in the United States, Italy and Spain and spanned the acute and convalescent phases of COVID-19. The material from the prospective study consisted of cDNA or gDNA derived from T cells, B-cell-depleted T cells, or PBMCs. Deeply sampled blood TCRbeta repertoires from subjects exposed to, actively infected with, or recovered from COVID-19 were included in the dataset. A freely available public database, intended as a resource for researchers studying the immune response to SARS-CoV-2, is where the repertoires were released. Samples came from the ongoing ImmuneRACE study (first 160 participants) plus 1,254 subjects from 6 global collaborators. Sample metadata almost always included a de-identified subject ID, COVID-19 status, age in years and sex. Where available, HLA class I and class II types were taken from metadata supplied by the sample provider and were not determined by assay-based typing.

The CDR3 sequence holds 14 residues, the cysteine and phenylalanine included. CDR3 DNA only is kept here, 42 bases in frame from base 1. The CDR1 and CDR2 encoded by the germline V gene are MNHEY and SVGAGI. V and J are truncated by 6 bases and 4 bases respectively, leaving an intervening sequence of 15 bases. The immunoSEQ Assay, a bias-controlled multiplex PCR, was used to amplify TCRbeta CDR3 regions from genomic DNA. Processing in the source paper ran as follows. The number of nucleated cells in each sample was estimated by amplification of reference gene primers within the assay. Sequence reads were collapsed and filtered to measure the absolute abundance of every unique TCRbeta CDR3 rearrangement. For each sample, productive Simpson clonality was calculated as the square root of Simpson's diversity index over productive rearrangements. TCRdb re-hosts the immuneACCESS table, in-frame sequences only. Its copies lack some clones; in the studies checked, an unresolved V gene accounts for under half of them, and the cause for the rest is not known. D and trimming come from the DNA, and the V and J calls and clone size come from that table. Recorded for this sample are 55,000 to 75,000 clones; around 82% of them occurred a single time. 20% to 25% of the sample lies in the top ten.

Study-wide conclusions, independent of this receptor: The quantity of clinical and demographic metadata differed by source and by participant and was supplied without curation.

As regards this clone: Its antigen is currently not known. Within one base of it there is no much larger clone, and no base qualities were kept.

Each collaborating institution followed its own protocols to collect whole blood in K2EDTA tubes. Collaborator samples were shipped for TCRbeta analysis as frozen whole blood, isolated PBMCs, or DNA extracted from either sample type. Sequencing was done on a sample of peripheral blood. Here the chain combines TRBV6-5 and TRBJ1-1; the best D guess is TRBD1, with 6 bases matching. This TCR was recovered from a man at least 80 years old with active or convalescent COVID-19. CDR3 loop: CASSHRVFGTEAFF. The sequence in DNA is TGTGCCAGCAGCCACAGGGTTTTCGGCACTGAAGCTTTCTTT.